The 29 T cell receptor beta chains given below trace back to one sample, sequenced in a study of vaccination and CD4 T cells after COVID-19. Sequence data for DNA of cultured CD4+ T cells were generated by the Oncomine TCR Beta short-read assay. Using its own MiXCR run on the PCR reads, TCRdb lists one record per CDR3 protein. The data contain roughly 15,000 distinct CDR3 sequences, over 40% of them singletons. The time point is: late sampling 161 to 241 days after vaccination in three convalescent patients. Treatment indicated: approximately 9-day PBMC culture with coronavirus spike peptide pools or control peptides (ViraFEST assay). Antigen specificity for these receptors is unknown. The sequenced sample was CD4+ T cells from blood, cultured in vitro, obtained about 7 months after SARS-CoV-2 vaccination. The receptors were sampled from a human donor who had recovered from COVID-19.

The chain carries TRBV20-1 and TRBJ1-2; D perhaps matches TRBD1 (6 bases). This CDR3 spans 13 amino acids. V lost 6 bases and J lost 8, with 19 bases in between. Looked up from germline, CDR1 is DFQATT and CDR2 is SNEGSKA (reference sequence). The CDR3 is CSAPLQGDGGYTF. The CDR3 nucleotides read TGCAGTGCCCCTCTACAGGGCGATGGCGGCTACACCTTC.

This clonotype was seen a few times. V and J are TRBV18 and TRBJ2-3; D uncertain. V lost 3 bases to trimming and J lost 5 bases, with 9 bases between them. Germline CDR1 KGHSH, CDR2 LQKENI. The CDR3 spans 13 residues. The CDR3 DNA sequence: TGTGCCAGCTCACCTATCCCCCTAGATACGCAGTATTTT. Translating it yields CASSPIPLDTQYF.

The chain combines TRBV7-3 with TRBJ2-1, with 7 nucleotides matching TRBD2. Germline assignment: CDR1 SGHTA and CDR2 FQGTGA. CDR3 size: 16 residues. V dropped 6 bases and J dropped 3; count of bases not matched to a gene: 11. CDR3 region: CASSRGLDWGYNEQFF. DNA of the CDR3: TGTGCCAGCAGTCGCGGACTAGACTGGGGCTACAATGAGCAGTTCTTC.

This chain links TRBV7-3 with TRBJ1-1; no clear D gene. CDR1 is SGHTA and CDR2 is FQGTGA in the germline V gene. This CDR3 region has 14 residues. V lost 3 bases to trimming and J lost 1 base, with 9 bases between them. Written as DNA, the CDR3 is TGTGCCAGCAGCTTGGTTGGACGGAACACTGAAGCTTTCTTT. It encodes CASSLVGRNTEAFF.

By share, this clonotype ranks as medium-sized. The chain has TRBV20-1 and TRBJ1-1; 7 nucleotides agree with TRBD1. CDR3 length: 13 amino acids. Germline V gives CDR1 DFQATT, CDR2 SNEGSKA (reference sequence). The junction had 5 bases not matched to a gene; V was cut back by 6 bases and J by 1 base. CDR3 amino acids: CSAWGQTNTEAFF. CDR3 nucleotide sequence: TGCAGTGCCTGGGGACAGACGAACACTGAAGCTTTCTTT.

In this sample, this clonotype turned up a few times. CDR3 nucleotides: TGTGCCAGCAGCTTACTAGCGAACCAAGAGACCCAGTACTTC. Protein product: CASSLLANQETQYF. The rearrangement links TRBV5-8 to TRBJ2-5; TRBD2 aligns across 7 bases. V lost 2 bases and J lost 0; bases outside the gene matches: 1. Germline-derived CDR1 and CDR2 are SGHTS and YDEGEE. CDR3 length equals 14 residues.

This clonotype was recorded a few times. The V call is TRBV11-3, the J call TRBJ1-6; D might be TRBD1 (5 bases). Germline V lookup: CDR1 SGHNT, CDR2 YENEEA. With 5 bases removed from V and 6 bases from J, the gap between germline ends came to 14 bases. There are 15 residues in the CDR3. In DNA form, the CDR3 reads TGTGCCAGCAGCATGTTAGGGGCGCGTAATTCACCCCTCCACTTT. Protein sequence: CASSMLGARNSPLHF.

This chain joins TRBV2 and TRBJ1-1, with D perhaps matching TRBD1 (6 bases). CDR3 length: 14 amino acids. The germline V gene encodes CDR1 SNHLY and CDR2 FYNNEI. Trimming removed 7 bases from V and 3 bases from J, with 15 bases in between. This CDR3 reads CASKLGRGDTEAFF. The CDR3 DNA reads TGTGCCAGCAAGTTGGGCAGGGGCGACACTGAAGCTTTCTTT.

The gene calls are TRBV7-8 and TRBJ1-2, with a tentative D call TRBD1 (6 bases). The CDR3 covers 13 residues. CDR1 and CDR2 from the germline V gene are SGHVS and FQNEAQ. Trimming removed 5 bases from V and 7 bases from J, with 14 bases in between. CDR3 DNA sequence: TGTGCCAGCAGCCCCCGAGGGGGGGGTGGCTACACCTTC. This encodes CASSPRGGGGYTF.

In its sample, this clonotype was seen a few times. V gene TRBV7-6 combines with J gene TRBJ2-7; unclear D gene. From germline, CDR1 is SGHVS and CDR2 FNYEAQ. The CDR3 covers 14 residues. The V gene lost 5 bases and the J gene lost 2 bases, with 13 bases spanning the gap. The CDR3 DNA sequence: TGTGCCAGCAGCCCTCCCGGACGACCCTACGAGCAGTACTTC. Its protein is CASSPPGRPYEQYF.

This clonotype showed up just once. The rearrangement joins TRBV19 to TRBJ1-2, with 9 positions matching TRBD1. J lost 4 bases, V lost 6 bases, and 6 bases had no gene match. Germline assignment: CDR1 LNHDA and CDR2 SQIVND (reference sequence). CDR3 length: 14 residues. This CDR3 is CASSRTGVPYGYTF. As DNA, the CDR3 is TGTGCCAGTAGCCGGACAGGGGTCCCCTATGGCTACACCTTC.

This sequence joins TRBV21-1 and TRBJ2-7; the table calls TRBD1, which could not be checked here. TRBV21-1 is noted as a pseudogene. The CDR3 length is 14 residues. CDR3 residues: CASRTGALGYEQYF. CDR3 DNA sequence: TGTGCCAGCAGGACAGGGGCGCTCGGCTACGAGCAGTACTTC.

The chain links TRBV6-2 or TRBV6-3 to TRBJ2-7, with 10 nucleotides matching TRBD1. Trimming removed 3 bases from V and 1 base from J; junction bases left unmatched: 6. The CDR3 covers 16 residues. CDR1 is MNHEY, CDR2 SVGEGT, per germline. The CDR3 here is CASSYLGQGLSYEQYF. CDR3 bases: TGTGCCAGCAGTTATTTGGGACAGGGGCTTTCCTACGAGCAGTACTTC.

This clonotype was picked up a small number of times. This chain links TRBV7-9 with TRBJ1-2; 10 positions match TRBD1. V dropped 1 base and J dropped 5; count of bases not matched to a gene: 1. Germline lookup yields CDR1 SEHNR and CDR2 FQNEAQ (reference sequence). CDR3 length equals 14 residues. In DNA form, the CDR3 reads TGTGCCAGCAGCTTAGGGGGACAGGGGTATGGCTACACCTTC. Translated, it gives CASSLGGQGYGYTF. The complete variable domain, with remaining parts taken from reference TRBV7-9 and TRBJ1-2, reads DTGVSQNPRHKITKRGQNVTFRCDPISEHNRLYWYRQTLGQGPEFLTYFQNEAQLEKSRLLSDRFSAERPKGSFSTLEIQRTEQGDSAMYLCASSLGGQGYGYTFGSGTRLTVV.

The V and J genes are TRBV10-3 and TRBJ2-7, with D possibly matching TRBD1 (6 bases). CDR1 and CDR2 from the germline V gene are ENHRY and SYGVKD. This CDR3 is 14 amino acids long. V dropped 7 bases and J dropped 1 base, with 14 bases sitting between them. CDR3 region: CAINNQGRSYEQYF. DNA for the CDR3: TGTGCCATCAACAACCAGGGGCGATCCTACGAGCAGTACTTC.

This clonotype has more than one count but fewer than ten. V usage is TRBV20-1 and J usage is TRBJ2-1, with 10 bases fitting TRBD2. The CDR3 extends over 16 amino acids. Germline V CDR1 and CDR2: DFQATT, SNEGSKA (reference sequence). Trimming took 1 base from V and 4 from J; bases not matched to a gene: 7. In DNA, the CDR3 is TGCAGTGCTAGAGGGCCCGGGACTAGCGCTTACAATGAGCAGTTCTTC. Its protein is CSARGPGTSAYNEQFF.

This clonotype was seen only once. V is TRBV19 and J is TRBJ1-6; TRBD1 aligns across 7 bases. CDR3 size: 15 residues. Trimming at V came to 1 base and at J to 10 bases, leaving 7 bases not matched to a gene. From germline, CDR1 is LNHDA and CDR2 SQIVND (reference sequence). CDR3 DNA sequence: TGTGCCAGTAGTATAGGACAGGGAGTTGGCTCACCCCTCCACTTT. Translation: CASSIGQGVGSPLHF.

The chain couples TRBV5-1 to TRBJ2-7; 10 bases fit TRBD1. The CDR3 sequence is 14 residues long. The V gene's germline CDR1 is SGHRS and CDR2 YFSETQ. Trimming took 0 bases from V and 6 from J; bases not matched to a gene: 3. CDR3 residues: CASSLVDRGTEQYF. In DNA, the CDR3 is TGCGCCAGCAGCTTGGTGGACAGGGGGACCGAGCAGTACTTC.

The chain has TRBV7-2 and TRBJ2-3; D gene ambiguous. Between the trimmed V and J ends, which lost 0 bases and 0 bases, there was a span of 4 bases. CDR3 length: 14 amino acids. Looked up from germline, CDR1 is SGHTA and CDR2 is FQGNSA. The CDR3 DNA reads as TGTGCCAGCAGCTTAGCGGCAAGCACAGATACGCAGTATTTT. Encoded protein: CASSLAASTDTQYF.

A few counts support this clonotype. The V call is TRBV6-1, the J call TRBJ2-6; D is undetermined. Trimming left V 6 bases short and J 0 bases short, with 6 bases between. The CDR3 has 14 amino acids. From germline, CDR1 is MNHNS and CDR2 SASEGT. DNA for the CDR3: TGTGCCAGCAGACAGACCTCTGGGGCCAACGTCCTGACTTTC. It translates to CASRQTSGANVLTF.

V is TRBV6-1 and J is TRBJ1-5, with 7 bases aligning to TRBD1. Germline CDR1 is MNHNS and CDR2 is SASEGT. Losses at the gene ends were 5 bases for V and 9 bases for J; bases not matched to a gene: 10. This CDR3 is 14 amino acids long. CDR3 protein: CASSKDRAYWPQHF. CDR3 nucleotide sequence: TGTGCCAGCAGTAAAGACAGGGCCTATTGGCCCCAGCATTTT.

In this sample, this clonotype turned up a few times. The V call is TRBV6-4, the J call TRBJ2-3; TRBD2 matches 10 bases. Germline V CDR1 and CDR2: MRHNA, SNTAGT. CDR3 size: 16 residues. The junction had 9 bases not matched to a gene; V was cut back by 5 bases and J by 4 bases. In nucleotides, the CDR3 is TGTGCCAGCAGTCCCTCCGCTAGCGGGGGTCCAGATACGCAGTATTTT. It codes for CASSPSASGGPDTQYF.

This clonotype was seen only a few times. This sequence joins TRBV20-1 and TRBJ1-2; D unclear. With 3 bases removed from V and 7 bases from J, the gap between germline ends came to 15 bases. This CDR3 spans 13 amino acids. Looked up from germline, CDR1 is DFQATT and CDR2 is SNEGSKA (reference sequence). The CDR3: CSASERRSGGYTF. CDR3 bases: TGCAGTGCTAGTGAACGGCGTTCCGGTGGCTACACCTTC.

V is TRBV14 and J is TRBJ2-5; 8 nucleotides line up with TRBD2. CDR3 length: 18 residues. CDR1 is SGHDN and CDR2 is FVKESK in the germline V gene. V shed 0 bases, J shed 4 bases, and the junction held 13 bases outside the gene matches. CDR3 coding DNA: TGTGCCAGCAGCCAAGATCATCCTGTCCGGGAGGGGAGAGAGACCCAGTACTTC. As protein: CASSQDHPVREGRETQYF.

The V and J genes are TRBV20-1 and TRBJ2-5; maybe TRBD2 (5 bases). CDR3 length: 15 amino acids. Germline CDR1 is DFQATT and CDR2 is SNEGSKA (reference sequence). V shed 0 bases and J shed 5 bases, with 16 bases lying between them. CDR3 nucleotide sequence: TGCAGTGCTAGAGATCCTAGGTCTAGCACTGAGACCCAGTACTTC. As protein: CSARDPRSSTETQYF.

The rearrangement links TRBV20-1 to TRBJ1-1; D remains ambiguous. The CDR3 runs to 12 residues. Germline CDR1 and CDR2: DFQATT and SNEGSKA (reference sequence). V shed 5 bases and J shed 4 bases, with 11 bases lying between them. CDR3 bases: TGCAGTGCTTTTCCCAGGTTCACTGAAGCTTTCTTT. Its translation is CSAFPRFTEAFF.

About this clonotype itself: At one boundary the junction diverges from the germline segment, which might be a read error. The chain links TRBV7-6 to TRBJ2-1; D is possibly TRBD1 or TRBD2 (5 bases each). The CDR3 contains 14 residues. Germline lookup yields CDR1 SGHVS and CDR2 FNYEAQ. CDR3 protein: CASSLGGGSTEQFF. CDR3 nucleotide sequence: TGTGCTAGCAGCTTAGGTGGGGGTTCGACAGAGCAGTTCTTC.

This clonotype was seen a few times. The chain combines TRBV7-3 with TRBJ2-2; D remains unclear. V lost 3 bases and J lost 1, with 6 bases in between. The CDR3 extends over 14 amino acids. The germline gives CDR1 SGHTA, CDR2 FQGTGA. CDR3 loop: CASSLFRNTGELFF. Written as DNA, the CDR3 is TGTGCCAGCAGCTTGTTCAGGAACACCGGGGAGCTGTTTTTT.

This clonotype came up a few times. The chain recombines TRBV20-1 with TRBJ2-3; 7 bases are a match to TRBD2. From germline, CDR1 is DFQATT and CDR2 SNEGSKA (reference sequence). V lost 5 bases, J lost 0 bases, and 5 bases stayed unmatched. The CDR3 sequence is 14 residues long. This chain's CDR3 is CSAVLAYSTDTQYF. CDR3 nucleotides: TGCAGTGCTGTACTAGCGTATAGCACAGATACGCAGTATTTT.